The T cell receptor (beta chain) described here comes from a study of T cell changes during pregnancy in multiple sclerosis (dated by TCRdb to between 2019 and 2020). Regarding the study in general: The study looked at changes in the T cell repertoire across pregnancy in women with multiple sclerosis.

Preparation of the library involved the immunoSEQ multiplex PCR assay. The table comes from immuneACCESS by way of TCRdb, which keeps in-frame sequences with V and J called. Part of the clones is missing from these tables; in studies checked, under half for an unresolved V gene and the rest for unknown reasons. The sample records 35,000 to 50,000 clones, almost 90% of which are singletons. The top ten clonotypes cover 4% to 5% of the sample. Remarks on this clone: The clone's antigen remains unknown. One base away there is no much larger clone; base qualities are not given.

Specimen: peripheral blood, collected in the second trimester of pregnancy. The sequence was obtained from a female donor in good health, enrolled as a control in a pregnancy study.

The CDR3 here reads CASRDWTYEQYF. The sequenced DNA is TGTGCCAGCAGGGACTGGACCTACGAGCAGTACTTC. The chain is assembled from TRBV2 and TRBJ2-7; possibly the D gene is TRBD2, per 5 matching bases. From the cysteine through the phenylalanine, the CDR3 covers 12 amino acids. Only the CDR3 DNA is retained, 36 bases long and in frame from the first base. Sequences SNHLY (CDR1) and FYNNEI (CDR2) are obtained from the germline V gene. The junction shows trimming of 6 bases on V and 2 bases on J, plus 8 bases between the germline ends.